These T cell receptor beta chains were read from a single sample in a study of immune evolution from preneoplasia to lung adenocarcinoma. This table comes from immunoSEQ multiplex PCR, and its TCRdb copy is limited to in-frame clones, with some not included. The sample records approximately 6,600 clones, approximately 75% being singletons. Sequencing input: FFPE adjacent normal lung tissue. These receptors were collected from a donor aged 70 or over with lung adenocarcinoma. The CDR3 runs from the conserved cysteine through the conserved F or W. The order of the fields is D gene, clone size, J gene, V gene, CDR3 protein, CDR3 DNA. A D gene is named only where the DNA matches it firmly. Part of the rows lack a size; the others show once, few, many or a class for expanded clones.

d_call: TRBD1
clone_size: -
j_call: TRBJ1-4
v_call: TRBV9
cdr3_aa: CASSVGTGDEKLFF
cdr3_nt: TGTGCCAGCAGCGTAGGGACAGGGGACGAAAAACTGTTTTTT

d_call: TRBD2
clone_size: once
j_call: TRBJ2-1
v_call: TRBV4-2
cdr3_aa: CASSLGGSGDSYNEQFF
cdr3_nt: TGTGCCAGCAGCCTCGGAGGTAGCGGGGACTCCTACAATGAGCAGTTCTTC

d_call: -
clone_size: -
j_call: TRBJ1-2
v_call: TRBV6-5
cdr3_aa: CASHPRTDYGYTF
cdr3_nt: TGTGCCAGCCACCCCCGGACGGACTATGGCTACACCTTC

d_call: -
clone_size: -
j_call: TRBJ1-2
v_call: TRBV30
cdr3_aa: CAWNPVPFIYGYTF
cdr3_nt: TGTGCCTGGAATCCGGTCCCCTTCATTTATGGCTACACCTTC

d_call: TRBD1
clone_size: large
j_call: TRBJ2-7
v_call: TRBV11-1
cdr3_aa: CASRDRGLYEQYF
cdr3_nt: TGTGCCAGCCGGGACAGGGGCCTTTACGAGCAGTACTTC

d_call: -
clone_size: -
j_call: TRBJ1-2
v_call: TRBV19
cdr3_aa: CASSRARGGVDYGYTF
cdr3_nt: TGTGCCAGTAGTCGCGCGAGGGGGGGGGTTGACTATGGCTACACCTTC

d_call: -
clone_size: -
j_call: TRBJ2-7
v_call: TRBV7-8
cdr3_aa: CASSFSAVREQYF
cdr3_nt: TGTGCCAGCAGCTTCTCCGCCGTGAGGGAGCAGTACTTC

d_call: -
clone_size: -
j_call: TRBJ2-3
v_call: TRBV19
cdr3_aa: CASSRGSGGGTDTQYF
cdr3_nt: TGTGCCAGTAGTAGGGGGTCTGGGGGCGGCACAGATACGCAGTATTTT

d_call: -
clone_size: once
j_call: TRBJ1-5
v_call: TRBV19
cdr3_aa: CASSIEGGHFNQPQHF
cdr3_nt: TGTGCCAGTAGTATAGAGGGGGGACATTTCAATCAGCCCCAGCATTTT

d_call: TRBD1
clone_size: -
j_call: TRBJ1-1
v_call: TRBV4-1
cdr3_aa: CASSPGGAMNTEAFF
cdr3_nt: TGCGCCAGCAGCCCAGGGGGGGCGATGAACACTGAAGCTTTCTTT

d_call: -
clone_size: -
j_call: TRBJ1-4
v_call: TRBV7-9
cdr3_aa: CASSSPFEKLFF
cdr3_nt: TGTGCCAGCAGCTCACCGTTCGAAAAACTGTTTTTT

d_call: TRBD2
clone_size: -
j_call: TRBJ2-7
v_call: TRBV4-2
cdr3_aa: CASSQTISGGPSYEQYF
cdr3_nt: TGTGCCAGCAGCCAAACGATTAGCGGGGGGCCCTCCTACGAGCAGTACTTC

d_call: TRBD1
clone_size: -
j_call: TRBJ1-2
v_call: TRBV6-6
cdr3_aa: CASSKTTGTYGYTF
cdr3_nt: TGTGCCAGCAGTAAAACGACAGGGACCTATGGCTACACCTTC

d_call: -
clone_size: -
j_call: TRBJ2-1
v_call: TRBV28
cdr3_aa: CASSLFRGNEQFF
cdr3_nt: TGTGCCAGCAGTTTATTTCGGGGCAATGAGCAGTTCTTC

d_call: TRBD1
clone_size: -
j_call: TRBJ2-2
v_call: TRBV27
cdr3_aa: CASSYRGATRELFF
cdr3_nt: TGTGCCAGCAGTTACAGGGGGGCGACCAGGGAGCTGTTTTTT

d_call: -
clone_size: -
j_call: TRBJ2-1
v_call: TRBV4-1
cdr3_aa: CASSQVVRVPEEFF
cdr3_nt: TGCGCCAGCAGCCAGGTTGTCAGGGTTCCAGAAGAGTTCTTC

d_call: -
clone_size: once
j_call: TRBJ1-1
v_call: TRBV5-1
cdr3_aa: CASSLTGTVTEAFF
cdr3_nt: TGCGCCAGCAGCTTAACCGGGACCGTCACCGAAGCTTTCTTT

d_call: -
clone_size: -
j_call: TRBJ2-1
v_call: TRBV11-2
cdr3_aa: CASSLGTVDEQFF
cdr3_nt: TGTGCCAGCAGCTTAGGGACAGTCGATGAGCAGTTCTTC

d_call: -
clone_size: -
j_call: TRBJ1-6
v_call: TRBV2
cdr3_aa: CASSPWLAPLHF
cdr3_nt: TGTGCCAGCAGTCCTTGGCTGGCGCCCCTCCACTTT

d_call: TRBD1
clone_size: -
j_call: TRBJ1-6
v_call: TRBV7-9
cdr3_aa: CASSLYRDRDNSPLHF
cdr3_nt: TGTGCCAGCAGCTTATACCGGGACAGGGATAATTCACCCCTCCACTTT